The source of this T cell receptor beta chain is a study of T cells expressing NK-cell markers. At the level of the study: According to the study, TCR beta repertoires originated from sorted CD3+CD56+NKG2C+, CD3+CD56+NKG2C- and CD3+CD56-NKG2C+ T cells.

Points from the study as a whole: A few donors likewise had their CD3+CD56-NKG2C+ fraction led by these clonotypes.

Points on this clonotype: Its antigen is unknown.

This CDR3 region has 17 residues. Germline-derived CDR1 and CDR2 are SQVTM and ANQGSEA. TCRdb re-called the 5' RACE reads and gives one entry per CDR3 protein, without DNA. The sample includes around 380,000 distinct CDR3 sequences. Material: blood T cells: a sorted CD56 or NKG2C T cell subset, CD4+ or CD8+ T cells, or bulk PBMC T cells (not recorded which). The chain employs TRBV29-1 and TRBJ2-5; absent DNA, TCRdb's TRBD1 call cannot be checked. The TCR was taken from a woman aged 45-59 years in good health. The CDR3 loop reads CSVEDRAWGQGQETQYF.